The 4 T cell receptor beta chains below were found in one sample sequenced in a study of CD8 T cells in ankylosing spondylitis. TCRdb used MiXCR to reprocess the 5' RACE reads, holding one entry per CDR3 protein. The table includes some 240,000 distinct CDR3 sequences, 7.5% to 9% detected once. The sample taken for sequencing was blood, either unsorted or a sorted T cell fraction (not recorded which). The receptors originated from a male donor with ankylosing spondylitis or in good health (not recorded which).

In this sample, this clonotype turned up many times. The rearrangement joins TRBV20-1 to TRBJ2-7; possible D gene TRBD1, 5 bases. Trimming took off 1 base at V and 3 bases at J, with 10 bases between the two ends. The CDR3 sequence is 13 residues long. The germline gives CDR1 DFQATT, CDR2 SNEGSKA (reference sequence). This chain's CDR3 is CSARARGRYEQYF. The CDR3 region has the DNA TGCAGTGCTAGAGCTAGGGGTCGCTACGAGCAGTACTTC.

This clonotype was seen many times. This chain connects TRBV4-1 to TRBJ1-4; D unresolved. This CDR3 is built from 16 residues. Germline-derived CDR1 and CDR2 are MGHRA and YSYEKL. The ends were cut back, 0 bases at V and 4 bases at J, with 12 bases in the middle. The DNA for the CDR3 is TGCGCCAGCAGCCAAGATCGGGCAGCTTATAATGAAAAACTGTTTTTT. This gives the protein CASSQDRAAYNEKLFF.

This chain links TRBV7-2 with TRBJ1-5; D is possibly TRBD1 (5 bases). Germline CDR1 reads SGHTA; CDR2 reads FQGNSA. CDR3 length: 15 residues. Trimming cost V 5 bases and J 7 bases, with 18 bases left between them. DNA of the CDR3: TGTGCCAGCAGCCCGACAGTACTTGGAAGGCAGCCCCAGCATTTT. Its protein is CASSPTVLGRQPQHF.

This clonotype came up many times. The J gene is TRBJ2-3, the V gene TRBV12-3 or TRBV12-4, with a tentative D call TRBD1 (6 bases). V was trimmed by 8 bases and J by 4 bases, leaving 13 bases between them. CDR3 length equals 13 residues. The DNA of the CDR3 is TGTGCCAGCTGTCTCTCAGGGGCAGATACGCAGTATTTT. As protein: CASCLSGADTQYF.